The clone carrying this T cell receptor (beta chain) was counted a few times. Its antigen remains unknown. The data were obtained in a study of human T cells and chemical hapten exposure. Study-level results: There were significantly more large CDR3 similarity clusters among expanded TCRs than among controls. Sensitizing to DPC left TCRs with a frequency above 1 in 1000 unaltered.

Regarding time point: patch test 3, about 24 weeks after DPC sensitization. The treatment here: therapeutic diphenylcyclopropenone sensitization with weekly scalp DPC. One entry per CDR3 protein, called by TCRdb with MiXCR from the RACE reads. The data hold about 92,000 distinct CDR3 sequences, with about a tenth observed a single time. V dropped 0 bases and J dropped 10; count of bases not matched to a gene: 9. The CDR3 totals 15 residues. CDR1 is SGHRS and CDR2 is YFSETQ in the germline V gene. This receptor was taken from a woman between 25 and 40 years old with alopecia areata. Some clones in this sample may be carry-over from other donors' samples. This rearrangement joins TRBV5-1 to TRBJ1-2; 10 bases map to TRBD1. Sample: whole blood, taken in connection with sensitization to the hapten diphenylcyclopropenone (DPC). CDR3 sequence (DNA): TGCGCCAGCAGCTTGGCCGTGGGACAGGGGATGTCCTACACCTTC. Encoded protein: CASSLAVGQGMSYTF. The complete variable domain, with remaining parts taken from reference TRBV5-1 and TRBJ1-2, reads KAGVTQTPRYLIKTRGQQVTLSCSPISGHRSVSWYQQTPGQGLQFLFEYFSETQRNKGNFPGRFSGRQFSNSRSEMNVSTLELGDSALYLCASSLAVGQGMSYTFGSGTRLTVV.